These 12 T cell receptor beta chains originate from one sample sequenced in a study of CD8 T cells in ankylosing spondylitis. Study results and limitations: Seemingly characteristic of ankylosing spondylitis blood was a TCR beta motif consisting of roughly 8 highly homologous variants.

TCRdb re-called the 5' RACE reads through MiXCR, storing one row per CDR3 protein. The sample records about 460,000 distinct CDR3 sequences, roughly 5% being singletons. For these TCRs, the target antigens are not known. Input material: blood, either unsorted or a sorted T cell fraction (not recorded which). The origin of the receptors is a male donor with ankylosing spondylitis.

At least ten counts were recorded for this clonotype. This rearrangement joins TRBV9 to TRBJ2-7, with D uncertain. The ends were cut back, 3 bases at V and 2 bases at J, with 15 bases in the middle. This CDR3 contains 15 residues. From germline, CDR1 is SGDLS and CDR2 YYNGEE. The DNA for the CDR3 is TGTGCCAGCAGCGGCCAACCGGACGGAACCTACGAGCAGTACTTC. Amino acid sequence: CASSGQPDGTYEQYF.

The CDR3 nucleotides read TGCAACGTCGGGGGAAGGGGGCCTGGCACAGATACGCAGTATTTT. Translation: CNVGGRGPGTDTQYF. V is TRBV29-1 and J is TRBJ2-3, with D tentatively TRBD1 (7 bases). The CDR3 length is 15 residues. Germline V gene data show CDR1 as SQVTM and CDR2 as ANQGSEA.

In its sample, this clonotype was seen many times. The chain uses TRBV20-1 and TRBJ1-2, with 7 positions matching TRBD1. CDR1 DFQATT and CDR2 SNEGSKA come from the germline V gene (reference sequence). There are 15 residues in the CDR3. V lost 3 bases to trimming and J lost 3 bases; unmatched junction nucleotides: 10. CDR3 region: CSASQGQPSYYGYTF. The DNA of the CDR3 is TGCAGTGCTAGCCAGGGACAGCCGAGTTACTATGGCTACACCTTC.

This clonotype was detected ten times or more. V is TRBV6-2 or TRBV6-3 and J is TRBJ2-7; no clear D. V lost 6 bases and J 5 bases, leaving 11 bases between the germline ends. The CDR3 has 12 residues. Germline CDR1 is MNHEY and CDR2 is SVGEGT. This CDR3 is CASSPPSNEQYF. The CDR3 region has the DNA TGTGCCAGCAGCCCCCCGAGCAACGAGCAGTACTTC.

This clonotype was detected many times. The chain joins TRBV6-5 to TRBJ1-1; D ambiguous. Deletions cut 2 bases from V and 5 bases from J, with 15 bases between. Germline V lookup: CDR1 MNHEY, CDR2 SVGAGI. The CDR3 is made up of 15 amino acids. CDR3 DNA sequence: TGTGCCAGCAGTTACCGGGTGAGGAGAAAGACTGAAGCTTTCTTT. Protein: CASSYRVRRKTEAFF.

This clonotype was found many times. The chain couples TRBV12-3 or TRBV12-4 to TRBJ1-3; D is unclear. V lost 1 base and J 2 bases, leaving 9 bases between the germline ends. The CDR3 is 15 residues long. The CDR3 loop is CASSLVPAAGNTIYF. The CDR3 DNA reads as TGTGCCAGCAGTTTAGTACCCGCAGCTGGAAACACCATATATTTT.

This clonotype has a count of ten or more. The rearrangement links TRBV7-2 to TRBJ1-1; a possible D gene is TRBD1 (6 bases). This CDR3 spans 11 amino acids. V shed 0 bases and J shed 10 bases, with 6 bases lying between them. CDR1 is SGHTA, CDR2 FQGNSA, per germline. The CDR3 protein is CASSLAGGAFF. CDR3 nucleotides: TGTGCCAGCAGCTTAGCAGGGGGAGCTTTCTTT.

Many counts were recorded for this clonotype. V is TRBV12-3 or TRBV12-4 and J is TRBJ2-1; no firm D call. The V gene lost 6 bases and the J gene lost 9 bases, with 12 bases spanning the gap. CDR3 length: 12 amino acids. The CDR3 region has the DNA TGTGCCAGCAGCCCCCCAGCCATTGAGCAGTTCTTC. This translates into CASSPPAIEQFF.

The sample holds many counts of this clonotype. The rearrangement uses TRBV4-3 and TRBJ1-2; TRBD1 agrees at 8 bases. V lost 3 bases, J lost 2 bases, and 5 bases stayed unmatched. CDR1 and CDR2 (germline): LGHNA, YSLEER. The CDR3 covers 15 residues. The CDR3 reads CASSQGGQGNYGYTF. The CDR3 DNA follows: TGCGCCAGCAGCCAGGGCGGACAGGGAAACTATGGCTACACCTTC.

This clonotype came up many times. The rearrangement uses TRBV27 and TRBJ2-7; 9 nucleotides line up with TRBD1. Germline CDR1 and CDR2: MNHEY and SMNVEV (reference sequence). The V gene end was trimmed by 5 bases and the J gene end by 3 bases; junction bases not matched to a gene: 2. The CDR3 has 13 amino acids. CDR3 sequence reads: CASSGTGFYEQYF. CDR3 coding DNA: TGTGCCAGCAGTGGGACAGGGTTCTACGAGCAGTACTTC.

The CDR3 spells CASGPGQGVGEQYF. The DNA for the CDR3 is TGTGCCAGCGGGCCGGGACAGGGGGTTGGCGAGCAGTACTTC. The chain couples TRBV28 to TRBJ2-7, with 11 positions matching TRBD1. Looked up from germline, CDR1 is MDHEN and CDR2 is SYDVKM. V was pared by 8 bases and J by 6 bases, with 9 bases of the junction left unmatched. The CDR3 covers 14 residues.

This clonotype was observed many times. The CDR3 here is CASSQGLADSYEQYF. The CDR3 bases are TGCGCCAGCAGCCAGGGGCTAGCGGATTCCTACGAGCAGTACTTC. The chain joins TRBV4-3 to TRBJ2-7, with TRBD2 matching 7 bases. Germline CDR1 and CDR2: LGHNA and YSLEER. With V trimmed by 3 bases and J by 1 base, 6 bases remained unmatched. This CDR3 region has 15 residues.